This T cell receptor beta chain appears in the sequencing data of a study of T cells in localized non-small cell lung cancer. Libraries were prepared by immunoSEQ multiplex PCR; TCRdb keeps only in-frame clonotypes and omits some of them. This sample has tens of thousands of clones, with just under 85% found just once. The sequenced sample was peripheral blood, obtained before any cancer treatment. The sequence was collected from a female donor over 55 with stage I lung adenocarcinoma.

The CDR3 loop is CASRGSGTRLLNEQFF. CDR3 in DNA: TGTGCCAGCAGAGGTTCCGGGACTCGCCTACTCAATGAGCAGTTCTTC. This chain uses TRBV7-2 with TRBJ2-1; D possibly corresponds to TRBD2 (6 bases). The ends were cut back, 6 bases at V and 6 bases at J, with 21 bases in the middle. This CDR3 is built from 16 residues. CDR1 SGHTA and CDR2 FQGNSA come from the germline V gene.